This is a list of T cell receptor beta chains from one sample in a study of CD8 T cells in ankylosing spondylitis. TCRdb fed the 5' RACE reads into MiXCR, producing one record per CDR3 protein. The sample yields 310,000 or so distinct CDR3 sequences, 15% to 25% seen once. The sequencing input was blood, either unsorted or a sorted T cell fraction (not recorded which). These receptors originate from a male donor with ankylosing spondylitis or in good health (not recorded which). CDR3s include the opening cysteine and the closing phenylalanine or tryptophan. A D gene is named only where the DNA matches it firmly. Not every row has a clone size; where given, it reads once, few, many or a size class.

>12|few|TRBV10-3|.|TRBJ2-5
CASGTGDETQYF
TGTGCCTCAGGGACGGGTGATGAGACCCAGTACTTC
>16|.|TRBV5-1|TRBD2|TRBJ2-3
CASSFQAGGPGDTQYF
TGCGCCAGCAGCTTTCAGGCGGGGGGGCCCGGAGATACGCAGTATTTT
>13|once|TRBV6-1|TRBD2|TRBJ2-3
CATQAGGRDTQYF
TGCGCCACTCAAGCGGGGGGGAGAGATACGCAGTATTTT
>15|.|TRBV12-3/TRBV12-4|TRBD2|TRBJ2-3
CASALGRGGTDTQYF
TGTGCCAGCGCGTTAGGGAGGGGTGGCACAGATACGCAGTATTTT
>14|.|TRBV10-3|TRBD2|TRBJ2-1
CAIGGLAGGGEQFF
TGTGCCATCGGGGGACTAGCGGGAGGGGGTGAGCAGTTCTTC
>14|few|TRBV5-1|.|TRBJ2-3
CASSPGWGTDTQYF
TGCGCCAGCAGCCCAGGATGGGGAACAGATACGCAGTATTTT
>12|.|TRBV2|.|TRBJ2-3
CASSGQPDTQYF
TGTGCCAGCAGTGGACAGCCAGATACGCAGTATTTT
>15|.|TRBV7-3|.|TRBJ1-4
CASSLTGGPNEKLFF
TGTGCCAGCAGCTTAACAGGCGGACCCAATGAAAAACTGTTTTTT
>11|few|TRBV20-1|.|TRBJ2-1
CSASQRYEQFF
TGCAGTGCTAGTCAGCGGTATGAGCAGTTCTTC
>12|few|TRBV24-1|.|TRBJ1-1
CATSDTDREAFF
TGTGCCACCAGTGATACCGACAGGGAAGCTTTCTTT
>14|.|TRBV5-1|TRBD1|TRBJ1-1
CASSRRQGLTEAFF
TGCGCCAGCAGCAGAAGACAGGGATTGACTGAAGCTTTCTTT
>13|few|TRBV20-1|.|TRBJ1-6
CSAREGFNSPLHF
TGCAGTGCTAGAGAGGGGTTTAATTCACCCCTCCACTTT
>13|many|TRBV5-1|.|TRBJ1-2
CASSLEGASGYTF
TGCGCCAGCAGCTTGGAGGGAGCCTCTGGCTACACCTTC
>16|few|TRBV5-1|TRBD2|TRBJ2-1
CASSGSSGSSYNEQFF
TGCGCCAGCAGCGGGTCTAGCGGCAGCTCCTACAATGAGCAGTTCTTC
>16|.|TRBV5-1|.|TRBJ2-2
CASSFNGLGNTGELFF
TGCGCCAGCAGCTTTAACGGCCTAGGTAACACCGGGGAGCTGTTTTTT
>15|.|TRBV15|TRBD1|TRBJ2-3
CATSSRTGGPDTQYF
TGTGCCACCAGCAGCCGGACAGGGGGGCCGGATACGCAGTATTTT
>12|.|TRBV5-1|.|TRBJ2-1
CASSTTGGEQFF
TGCGCCAGCAGCACCACCGGAGGCGAGCAGTTCTTC
>14|.|TRBV6-1|.|TRBJ2-2
CASSPVGVTGELFF
TGTGCCAGCAGCCCCGTCGGGGTCACCGGGGAGCTGTTTTTT
>14|few|TRBV11-2|.|TRBJ1-2
CASSLVSQGYGYTF
TGTGCCAGCAGCTTAGTATCCCAGGGCTATGGCTACACCTTC
>14|.|TRBV5-1|.|TRBJ2-5
CASNQGLRGETQYF
TGCGCCAGCAACCAAGGACTCCGCGGGGAGACCCAGTACTTC
>14|many|TRBV27|TRBD1|TRBJ1-2
CASSSAQGVYGYTF
TGTGCCAGCAGTTCAGCACAGGGGGTCTATGGCTACACCTTC
>15|many|TRBV12-3/TRBV12-4|.|TRBJ2-2
CASSLGTHSTGELFF
TGTGCCAGCAGTTTAGGGACACACTCCACCGGGGAGCTGTTTTTT
>19|.|TRBV5-6|TRBD2|TRBJ2-3
CASSGGTSGGHARTDTQYF
TGTGCCAGCAGCGGCGGGACTAGCGGGGGCCACGCTCGCACAGATACGCAGTATTTT
>14|.|TRBV20-1|TRBD1|TRBJ2-1
CSATGTGMRDEQFF
TGCAGTGCTACCGGGACAGGGATGAGGGATGAGCAGTTCTTC
>14|many|TRBV11-2|TRBD1|TRBJ1-1
CASSPGQGVRVCFF
TGTGCCAGCAGCCCCGGACAGGGGGTCAGGGTTTGTTTCTTT
>14|few|TRBV28|TRBD2|TRBJ2-5
CASSWTSGEETQYF
TGTGCCAGCAGTTGGACTAGCGGGGAAGAGACCCAGTACTTC
>14|once|TRBV19|.|TRBJ2-2
CASSIAGNTGELFF
TGTGCCAGTAGTATCGCGGGGAACACCGGGGAGCTGTTTTTT
>15|.|TRBV2|.|TRBJ2-5
CASSGERNPQETQYF
TGTGCCAGCAGTGGGGAGCGGAACCCTCAAGAGACCCAGTACTTC
>13|.|TRBV10-3|TRBD1|TRBJ2-1
CAISDRGGDEQFF
TGTGCCATCAGCGACAGGGGGGGGGATGAGCAGTTCTTC